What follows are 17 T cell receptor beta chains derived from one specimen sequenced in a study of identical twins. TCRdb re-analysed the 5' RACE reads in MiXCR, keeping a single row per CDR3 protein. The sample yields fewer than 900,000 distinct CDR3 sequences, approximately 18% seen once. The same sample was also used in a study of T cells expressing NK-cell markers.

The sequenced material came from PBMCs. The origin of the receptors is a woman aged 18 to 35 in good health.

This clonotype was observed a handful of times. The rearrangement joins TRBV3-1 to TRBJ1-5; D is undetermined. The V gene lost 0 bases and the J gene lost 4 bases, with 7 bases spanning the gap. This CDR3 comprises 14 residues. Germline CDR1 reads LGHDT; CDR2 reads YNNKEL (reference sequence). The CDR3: CASSQDSGNQPQHF. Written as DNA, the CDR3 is TGTGCCAGCAGCCAAGATTCGGGGAATCAGCCCCAGCATTTT.

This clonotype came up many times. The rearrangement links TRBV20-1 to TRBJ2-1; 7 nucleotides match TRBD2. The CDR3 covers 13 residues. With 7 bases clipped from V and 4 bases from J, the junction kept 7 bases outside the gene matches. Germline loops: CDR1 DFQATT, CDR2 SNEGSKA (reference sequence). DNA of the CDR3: TGCAGTGATCAAGCGGGATTGTACAATGAGCAGTTCTTC. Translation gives CSDQAGLYNEQFF.

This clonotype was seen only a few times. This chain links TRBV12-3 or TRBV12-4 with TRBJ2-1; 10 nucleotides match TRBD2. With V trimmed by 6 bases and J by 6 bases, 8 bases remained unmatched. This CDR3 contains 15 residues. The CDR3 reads CASRLAGSQSNEQFF. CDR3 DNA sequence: TGTGCCAGCAGACTAGCGGGATCCCAAAGCAATGAGCAGTTCTTC.

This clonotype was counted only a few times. The CDR3 reads CASSPSGRTSNQPQHF. CDR3 bases: TGTGCCAGCAGCCCCAGCGGGCGCACGAGCAATCAGCCCCAGCATTTT. The chain couples TRBV7-6 to TRBJ1-5; the D is unclear. Germline V lookup: CDR1 SGHVS, CDR2 FNYEAQ. This CDR3 is 16 amino acids long. The ends were cut back, 5 bases at V and 1 base at J, with 15 bases in the middle.

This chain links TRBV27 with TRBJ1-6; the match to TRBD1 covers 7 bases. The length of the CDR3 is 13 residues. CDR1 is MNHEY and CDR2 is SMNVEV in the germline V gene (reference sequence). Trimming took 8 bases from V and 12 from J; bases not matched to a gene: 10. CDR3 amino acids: CASAEGGRGPLHF. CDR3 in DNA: TGTGCCAGCGCAGAAGGGGGCAGAGGACCCCTCCACTTT.

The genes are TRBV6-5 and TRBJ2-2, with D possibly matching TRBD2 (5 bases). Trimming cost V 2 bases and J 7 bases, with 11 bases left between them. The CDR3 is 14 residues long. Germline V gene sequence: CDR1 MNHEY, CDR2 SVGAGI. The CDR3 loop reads CASSYGEGHGELFF. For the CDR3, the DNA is TGTGCCAGCAGTTACGGAGAGGGCCACGGGGAGCTGTTTTTT.

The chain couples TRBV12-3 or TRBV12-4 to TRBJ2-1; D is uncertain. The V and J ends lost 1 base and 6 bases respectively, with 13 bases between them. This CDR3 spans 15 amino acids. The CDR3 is CASSLVRLLGNEQFF. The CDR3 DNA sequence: TGTGCCAGCAGTTTAGTCCGGTTGTTGGGCAATGAGCAGTTCTTC.

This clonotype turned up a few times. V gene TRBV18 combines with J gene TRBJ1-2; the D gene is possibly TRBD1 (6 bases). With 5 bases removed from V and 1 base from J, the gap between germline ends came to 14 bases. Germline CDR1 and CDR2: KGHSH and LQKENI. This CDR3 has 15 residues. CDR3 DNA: TGTGCCAGCTCAAGGGACATTGATGATAACTATGGCTACACCTTC. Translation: CASSRDIDDNYGYTF.

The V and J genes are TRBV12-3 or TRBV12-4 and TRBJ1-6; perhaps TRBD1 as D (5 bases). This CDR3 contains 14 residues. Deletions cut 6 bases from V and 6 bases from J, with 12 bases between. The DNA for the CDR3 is TGTGCCAGCAGCGGACGGGGGGTTAATTCACCCCTCCACTTT. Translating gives CASSGRGVNSPLHF.

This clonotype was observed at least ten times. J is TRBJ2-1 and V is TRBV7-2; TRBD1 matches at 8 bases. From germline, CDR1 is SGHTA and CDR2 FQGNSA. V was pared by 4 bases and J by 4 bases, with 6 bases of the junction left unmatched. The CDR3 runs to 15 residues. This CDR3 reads CASSWVGTGYNEQFF. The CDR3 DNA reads TGTGCCAGCAGCTGGGTAGGGACAGGTTACAATGAGCAGTTCTTC.

The DNA of the CDR3 is TGTGCCACCAGTGATCAGGGTGAGGGGACGGAGACCCAGTACTTC. Encoded protein: CATSDQGEGTETQYF. The chain has TRBV24-1 and TRBJ2-5; D may correspond to TRBD1 or TRBD2 (5 bases each). Germline V gives CDR1 KGHDR, CDR2 SFDVKD. V was clipped by 3 bases and J by 5 bases, with 15 bases between them. The CDR3 sequence is 15 residues long.

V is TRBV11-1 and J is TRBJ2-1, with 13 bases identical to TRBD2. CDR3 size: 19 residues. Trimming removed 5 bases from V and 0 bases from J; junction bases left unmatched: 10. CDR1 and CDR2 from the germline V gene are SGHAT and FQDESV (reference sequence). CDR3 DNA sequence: TGTGCCAGCAGCCCACCCGGGACTAGCGGGGTTTCCTCCTACAATGAGCAGTTCTTC. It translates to CASSPPGTSGVSSYNEQFF. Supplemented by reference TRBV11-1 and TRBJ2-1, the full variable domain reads EAEVAQSPRYKITEKSQAVAFWCDPISGHATLYWYRQILGQGPELLVQFQDESVVDDSQLPKDRFSAERLKGVDSTLKIQPAELGDSAMYLCASSPPGTSGVSSYNEQFFGPGTRLTVL.

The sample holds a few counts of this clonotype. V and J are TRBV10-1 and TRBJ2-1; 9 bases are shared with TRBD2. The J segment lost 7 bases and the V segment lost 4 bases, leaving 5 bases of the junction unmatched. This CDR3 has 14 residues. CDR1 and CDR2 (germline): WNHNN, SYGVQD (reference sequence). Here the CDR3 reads CASSAAGGPNEQFF. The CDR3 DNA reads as TGCGCCAGCAGTGCGGCGGGAGGGCCGAATGAGCAGTTCTTC.

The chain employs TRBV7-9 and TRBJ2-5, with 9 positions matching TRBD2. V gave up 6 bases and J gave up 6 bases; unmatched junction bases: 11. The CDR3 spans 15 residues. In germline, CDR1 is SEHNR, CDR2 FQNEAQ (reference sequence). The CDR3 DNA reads TGTGCCAGCAGGAGCGGGGGGCACCTTAAAAAGACCCAGTACTTC. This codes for CASRSGGHLKKTQYF.

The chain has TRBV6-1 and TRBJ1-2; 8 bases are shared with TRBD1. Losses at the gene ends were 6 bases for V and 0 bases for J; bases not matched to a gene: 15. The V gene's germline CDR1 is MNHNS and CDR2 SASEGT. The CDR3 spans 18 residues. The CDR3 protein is CASSPTWTGRVANYGYTF. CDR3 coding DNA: TGTGCCAGCAGCCCCACTTGGACAGGGCGGGTGGCTAACTATGGCTACACCTTC.

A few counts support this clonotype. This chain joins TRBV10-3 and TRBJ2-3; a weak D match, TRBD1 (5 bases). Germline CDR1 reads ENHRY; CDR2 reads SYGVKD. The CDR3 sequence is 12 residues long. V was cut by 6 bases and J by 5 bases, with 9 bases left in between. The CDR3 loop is CAIRTGEDTQYF. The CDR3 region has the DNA TGTGCCATCAGAACAGGCGAAGATACGCAGTATTTT.

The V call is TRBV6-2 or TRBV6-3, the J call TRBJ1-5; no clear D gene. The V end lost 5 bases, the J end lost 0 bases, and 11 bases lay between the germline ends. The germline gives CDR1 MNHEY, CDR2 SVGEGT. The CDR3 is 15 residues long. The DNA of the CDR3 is TGTGCCAGCAGTCCCCCGGGTTCTAGCAATCAGCCCCAGCATTTT. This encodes CASSPPGSSNQPQHF.